This T cell receptor beta chain was retrieved from a study of T cells in Graves' hyperthyroidism and ophthalmopathy. Findings of the study overall: Appearing also in blood were most of the thyroid clonotypes expanded above 0.001. In simple terms, a model built on 13 V-J features told ophthalmopathy apart from stable hyperthyroidism.

As concerns this clonotype: Its antigen remains unknown. A clone one base away is much larger, so this may be a read error.

Researchers took RNA transcripts and amplified the TCR beta CDR3 regions from them. The HTBI primer set served for first-round RT-PCR of the TCR CDR3. One entry per CDR3 protein, called by TCRdb with MiXCR from the multiplex PCR reads. The repertoire consists of more than 300,000 distinct CDR3 sequences, with about 18% occurring once and the leading ten covering approximately 33%. The length of the CDR3 is 14 residues. Per the germline V gene, CDR1 is MNHEY and CDR2 is SVGEGT. This TCR was recovered from a woman aged 25 to 39 with Graves' hyperthyroidism that later progressed to Graves' ophthalmopathy. Input material: blood. The genes are TRBV6-2 or TRBV6-3 and TRBJ1-1; D remains ambiguous. CDR3 sequence reads: CASSYSIVGRETFF. DNA for the CDR3: TGTGCCAGCAGTTACTCGATAGTAGGTCGTGAAACTTTCTTT.